What follows are 18 T cell receptor beta chains derived from one specimen sequenced in a study of T cells in Graves' hyperthyroidism and ophthalmopathy. RNA transcripts gave rise to amplified TCR beta CDR3 regions. Using the HTBI primer set, a first-round RT-PCR was run on the TCR CDR3. TCRdb processed the multiplex PCR reads anew with MiXCR; each CDR3 protein has one entry. The repertoire holds approximately 210,000 distinct CDR3 sequences, with 17% as singletons. Sequencing was performed on blood. Source of these receptors: a man aged 45-65 years with Graves' hyperthyroidism.

This clonotype showed up many times. This chain uses TRBV12-3 or TRBV12-4 with TRBJ2-3; no clear D. Trimming removed 1 base at V and 6 bases at J, with 8 bases between. This CDR3 has 13 residues. The CDR3 coding sequence is TGTGCCAGCAGTTTAGTCCGAAGGGATACGCAGTATTTT. This gives the protein CASSLVRRDTQYF.

The J gene is TRBJ1-1, the V gene TRBV5-1; D gene ambiguous. Deletions cut 1 base from V and 6 bases from J, with 16 bases between. The CDR3 has 15 residues. CDR1 and CDR2 (germline): SGHRS, YFSETQ. Here the CDR3 reads CASSLKGFDSAEAFF. The CDR3, as DNA: TGCGCCAGCAGCTTGAAAGGGTTTGATAGCGCTGAAGCTTTCTTT. Based on the CDR3 plus reference TRBV5-1 and TRBJ1-1, the full variable domain is KAGVTQTPRYLIKTRGQQVTLSCSPISGHRSVSWYQQTPGQGLQFLFEYFSETQRNKGNFPGRFSGRQFSNSRSEMNVSTLELGDSALYLCASSLKGFDSAEAFFGQGTRLTVV.

As for this clonotype: This may come from a read error, since a much larger clone is one base off. The chain combines TRBV6-2 or TRBV6-3 with TRBJ2-1, with 9 bases aligning to TRBD1. This CDR3 is 13 amino acids long. Germline loops: CDR1 MNHEY, CDR2 SVGEGT. The DNA of the CDR3 is TGTGCCGGCAGTTCCCGGGACAGGGACGAGCAGTTCTTC. Its protein product is CAGSSRDRDEQFF.

This clonotype appeared many times. The chain combines TRBV2 with TRBJ1-6, with no clear D. With 4 bases removed from V and 6 bases from J, the gap between germline ends came to 13 bases. The CDR3 extends over 15 amino acids. CDR1 and CDR2 from the germline V gene are SNHLY and FYNNEI. CDR3 sequence (DNA): TGTGCCAGCAGTGTGGAGGGCAGGAGTAATTCACCCCTCCACTTT. Protein product: CASSVEGRSNSPLHF.

This clonotype was detected ten times or more. This chain connects TRBV6-1 to TRBJ2-7; 10 positions match TRBD2. CDR3 length: 15 residues. Germline CDR1 MNHNS, CDR2 SASEGT. J lost 4 bases, V lost 1 base, and 4 bases had no gene match. The DNA for the CDR3 is TGTGCCAGCAGTGAAGAAGCTAGCGGGAGTTACGAGCAGTACTTC. Residues: CASSEEASGSYEQYF.

This clonotype was found many times. The chain joins TRBV20-1 to TRBJ2-1; D is unclear. V was clipped by 3 bases and J by 1 base, with 7 bases between them. The V gene's germline CDR1 is DFQATT and CDR2 SNEGSKA (reference sequence). The CDR3 has 13 amino acids. Here the CDR3 reads CSARSASYNEQFF. The CDR3 DNA reads as TGCAGTGCTAGGTCGGCGTCCTACAATGAGCAGTTCTTC.

With respect to this clonotype: The junction shows a germline mismatch at one end, possibly a read error. The chain carries TRBV29-1 and TRBJ2-7, with 12 bases lining up with TRBD2. CDR3 length equals 13 residues. The germline V gene has CDR1 SQVTM and CDR2 ANQGSEA. CDR3 nucleotide sequence: TGCAGCGTTGAAGATCGTCTAGCGGGAGGGTTATTGTTC. This sequence encodes CSVEDRLAGGLLF.

The sample holds many counts of this clonotype. The gene calls are TRBV29-1 and TRBJ1-1; 12 bases align to TRBD1. Per germline, CDR1 SQVTM and CDR2 ANQGSEA. With 6 bases clipped from V and 3 bases from J, the junction kept 11 bases outside the gene matches. The CDR3 totals 16 residues. The CDR3 nucleotides read TGCAGCGTCGGTACCGGGACAGGGGGCTCGTACACTGAAGCTTTCTTT. Encoded protein: CSVGTGTGGSYTEAFF.

Only a few counts were recorded for this clonotype. CDR3 coding DNA: TGTGCCAGCAGCCCACAGGGCGTCTGGTCTTCGCAGAATTCACCCCTCCACTTT. Its translation is CASSPQGVWSSQNSPLHF. The chain carries TRBV7-8 and TRBJ1-6; possible D gene TRBD1, 6 bases. Germline assignment: CDR1 SGHVS and CDR2 FQNEAQ. The CDR3 is 18 residues long. The V and J ends lost 5 bases and 7 bases respectively, with 24 bases between them.

The chain has TRBV12-3 or TRBV12-4 and TRBJ2-3; D possibly corresponds to TRBD2 (6 bases). V was pared by 4 bases and J by 9 bases, with 17 bases between. This CDR3 is 14 amino acids long. The CDR3 loop reads CASSSPRRGRTQYF. The CDR3 DNA reads TGTGCCAGCAGTTCCCCTAGGAGGGGTAGAACGCAGTATTTT.

This clonotype has ten or more counts. The chain carries TRBV7-3 and TRBJ2-7; 7 bases line up with TRBD1. Germline CDR1 and CDR2: SGHTA and FQGTGA. The CDR3 totals 15 residues. The V and J ends lost 3 bases and 2 bases, in that order; junction bases with no gene match: 7. CDR3 DNA: TGTGCCAGCAGCTTCCGGGACAGCACACCCTACGAGCAGTACTTC. It yields the protein CASSFRDSTPYEQYF.

This clonotype was counted only a few times. The chain couples TRBV3-1 to TRBJ2-2, with no clear D. The CDR3 extends over 14 amino acids. Trimming pared 4 bases from V and 5 bases from J, leaving 11 bases between. Looked up from germline, CDR1 is LGHDT and CDR2 is YNNKEL (reference sequence). The CDR3 reads CASSRAEATGELFF. As DNA, the CDR3 is TGTGCCAGCAGCCGGGCAGAAGCGACCGGGGAGCTGTTTTTT.

This clonotype was detected ten times or more. The chain couples TRBV2 to TRBJ1-2, with 7 bases that match TRBD1. This CDR3 spans 13 amino acids. V shed 6 bases and J 4 bases; nucleotides not matched to a gene: 5. Germline lookup yields CDR1 SNHLY and CDR2 FYNNEI. The CDR3 protein is CASSKQGRYGYTF. CDR3 nucleotides: TGTGCCAGCAGCAAACAGGGGCGCTATGGCTACACCTTC.

This clonotype was seen ten or more times. The chain recombines TRBV12-5 with TRBJ2-7, with 7 bases fitting TRBD1. This CDR3 region has 14 residues. The trim removed 2 bases at V and 6 bases at J, leaving 7 bases unmatched. In germline, CDR1 is LGHNT, CDR2 FRNRAP. CDR3 coding DNA: TGTGCTAGTGGTTTGACGGACAGGTTGATCGAGCAGTACTTC. Its translation: CASGLTDRLIEQYF.

This clonotype came up many times. This sequence joins TRBV12-3 or TRBV12-4 and TRBJ2-4, with TRBD1 identical over 9 bases. The CDR3 covers 17 residues. J gave up 10 bases and V 2 bases, and 15 bases lay outside the gene matches. The CDR3 coding sequence is TGTGCCAGCAGTTTACCTCGAGGAGACAGGGGGGGAAGGATTCAGTACTTC. Amino acids: CASSLPRGDRGGRIQYF.

This clonotype was seen many times. The genes are TRBV12-3 or TRBV12-4 and TRBJ2-2; D is perhaps TRBD1 or TRBD2 (6 bases each). The CDR3 consists of 15 residues. V lost 6 bases and J 2 bases, leaving 13 bases between the germline ends. CDR3 bases: TGTGCCAGCAGCCGGGGGACAACAAACACCGGGGAGCTGTTTTTT. As protein: CASSRGTTNTGELFF.

V is TRBV18 and J is TRBJ2-4; D remains ambiguous. The CDR3 has 15 residues. Looked up from germline, CDR1 is KGHSH and CDR2 is LQKENI. Trimming took 3 bases from V and 0 from J, leaving 9 bases between them. CDR3 nucleotide sequence: TGTGCCAGCTCACCGTCGAGTCTAGCCAAAAACATTCAGTACTTC. Translated: CASSPSSLAKNIQYF.

This clonotype was picked up a small number of times. The CDR3 DNA sequence: TGCAGTGCTAGAACCTACAATGAGCAGTTCTTC. It translates to CSARTYNEQFF. J is TRBJ2-1 and V is TRBV20-1, with unresolved D. The germline V gene encodes CDR1 DFQATT and CDR2 SNEGSKA (reference sequence). This CDR3 has 11 amino acids. Trimming took 2 bases from V and 2 from J, leaving 1 base between them.